Listed below are T cell receptor beta chains from one sample, sequenced in a study of cytomegalovirus exposure and HLA in healthy donors. Using immunoSEQ multiplex PCR, the repertoire was profiled, and TCRdb retains in-frame clones only, with some absent. This table holds 90,000 to 140,000 clones, around 70% found once. Source material: PBMCs. Receptors were obtained from a man aged 30-40 years in good health and CMV-seronegative. CDR3s include the opening cysteine and the closing phenylalanine or tryptophan. Fields, in order: CDR3 DNA, CDR3 protein, J gene, V gene, D gene, clone size. The D gene is left open where the match is weak. The listing skips clone size in some rows; elsewhere it reads once, few, many or a size class.

DNA: TGTGCCAGCAGCTTGGCCAAAGGGACAGCCTATGGCTACACCTTC; CDR3: CASSLAKGTAYGYTF; J: TRBJ1-2; V: TRBV5-6; D: TRBD1; size: -
DNA: TGTGCCAGCAGCTTAGCCCCAGTCACTGAAGCTTTCTTT; CDR3: CASSLAPVTEAFF; J: TRBJ1-1; V: TRBV11-1; D: -; size: -
DNA: TGTGCCAGCCTAACCGGGACAGGGAACACTGAAGCTTTCTTT; CDR3: CASLTGTGNTEAFF; J: TRBJ1-1; V: TRBV7-9; D: TRBD1; size: -
DNA: TGTGCCAGCAGCTTAAAGGCGGGGTACAATGAGCAGTTCTTC; CDR3: CASSLKAGYNEQFF; J: TRBJ2-1; V: TRBV7-3; D: -; size: few
DNA: TGTGCCAGCAGCCCCGGAGGGGATGGAAACACCATATATTTT; CDR3: CASSPGGDGNTIYF; J: TRBJ1-3; V: TRBV6-5; D: -; size: -
DNA: TGTGCCAGCAGCCTCCCGCTAGCGGGAGGGCCCGTCGGGGAGCTGTTTTTT; CDR3: CASSLPLAGGPVGELFF; J: TRBJ2-2; V: TRBV28; D: TRBD2; size: -
DNA: TGTGCCAGCAGCCACCAGACAGGGGGCTTACACGAGCAGTACTTC; CDR3: CASSHQTGGLHEQYF; J: TRBJ2-7; V: TRBV7-9; D: TRBD1; size: -
DNA: TGTGCCAGCAGTGACAGGGTAGGGCTCTCGAGCTCCTACAATGAGCAGTTCTTC; CDR3: CASSDRVGLSSSYNEQFF; J: TRBJ2-1; V: TRBV2; D: -; size: few
DNA: TGTGCCAGCAGTGAATCAAGGACAGGGTGGGGGGAGACCCAGTACTTC; CDR3: CASSESRTGWGETQYF; J: TRBJ2-5; V: TRBV6-1; D: TRBD1; size: few
DNA: TGTGCCAGCAGCGTGACCGGGGGAGCTCCTGGAAACACCATATATTTT; CDR3: CASSVTGGAPGNTIYF; J: TRBJ1-3; V: TRBV9; D: -; size: -
DNA: TGTGCCAGCAGCCCTACAGGGGGCGCCGACACCGGGGAGCTGTTTTTT; CDR3: CASSPTGGADTGELFF; J: TRBJ2-2; V: TRBV7-3; D: TRBD1; size: -
DNA: TGTGCCAGCTCACCACAATTAGGCCGGGACAGGGGATTTCGGGGCACAGATACGCAGTATTTT; CDR3: CASSPQLGRDRGFRGTDTQYF; J: TRBJ2-3; V: TRBV18; D: TRBD1; size: -
DNA: TGTGCCAGCAGTCGGACAGCCAACTCTGGAAACACCATATATTTT; CDR3: CASSRTANSGNTIYF; J: TRBJ1-3; V: TRBV27; D: -; size: once
DNA: TGTGCCAGCAGCCAAGGGCTACAGCAGATCCTGACTTTC; CDR3: CASSQGLQQILTF; J: TRBJ2-6; V: TRBV4-2; D: -; size: -
DNA: TGTGCCAGTAGTGTCGGCGGGAGCTCCTACAATGAGCAGTTCTTC; CDR3: CASSVGGSSYNEQFF; J: TRBJ2-1; V: TRBV19; D: TRBD2; size: -
DNA: TGTGCCAGCAGTGAGGTTACACAGTATAATTCACCCCTCCACTTT; CDR3: CASSEVTQYNSPLHF; J: TRBJ1-6; V: TRBV25-1; D: -; size: -
DNA: TGTGCCAGCAGCTTAGTGGGGAGGGCTTTCTTT; CDR3: CASSLVGRAFF; J: TRBJ1-1; V: TRBV7-2; D: -; size: -
DNA: TGTGCCAGCAGTAGAATAGGGGAGGGCTACGAGCAGTACTTC; CDR3: CASSRIGEGYEQYF; J: TRBJ2-7; V: TRBV27; D: TRBD2; size: few
DNA: TGTGCCAGCACTACAGGGCGCGACATGAACACTGAAGCTTTCTTT; CDR3: CASTTGRDMNTEAFF; J: TRBJ1-1; V: TRBV6-1; D: -; size: -
DNA: TGTGCCAGCAGCCGCAAACCTACGCTGGGACAGGGGTCCTACAATGAGCAGTTCTTC; CDR3: CASSRKPTLGQGSYNEQFF; J: TRBJ2-1; V: TRBV7-9; D: TRBD1; size: -
DNA: TGCGCCAGCAGCTTTGGAGACCTGACCTACGAGCAGTACTTC; CDR3: CASSFGDLTYEQYF; J: TRBJ2-7; V: TRBV5-1; D: -; size: -
DNA: TGTGCCAGCAGTCTAACCCGGACAGGGGCGGACACCATATATTTT; CDR3: CASSLTRTGADTIYF; J: TRBJ1-3; V: TRBV27; D: TRBD1; size: once
DNA: TGTGCCAGCAGTTTCTTCGGGGGGTTTAGCGGTGGAGCTTTCTTT; CDR3: CASSFFGGFSGGAFF; J: TRBJ1-1; V: TRBV28; D: -; size: -
DNA: TGCGCCAGCAGCTTGGAGAGCTCCTACAATGAGCAGTTCTTC; CDR3: CASSLESSYNEQFF; J: TRBJ2-1; V: TRBV5-1; D: -; size: -
DNA: TGCGCCAGCAGCCAAGGATTGACTCCATTGGATGAAAAACTGTTTTTT; CDR3: CASSQGLTPLDEKLFF; J: TRBJ1-4; V: TRBV4-3; D: -; size: once
DNA: TGCGCCAGCAGCTTGGGCGGGGACGTCAATGAGCAGTTCTTC; CDR3: CASSLGGDVNEQFF; J: TRBJ2-1; V: TRBV5-1; D: -; size: -
DNA: TGTGCCAGTAGCCCCAGGTTGGGAGATGCAACTAATGAAAAACTGTTTTTT; CDR3: CASSPRLGDATNEKLFF; J: TRBJ1-4; V: TRBV19; D: -; size: -
DNA: TGCGCCAGCAGCCTCAAGATATCACTAGCGGGAGGGGCTAGCTCCTACGAGCAGTACTTC; CDR3: CASSLKISLAGGASSYEQYF; J: TRBJ2-7; V: TRBV4-1; D: TRBD2; size: -
DNA: TGTGCCAGCAGCCCGCGAGCCTCGAACACTGAAGCTTTCTTT; CDR3: CASSPRASNTEAFF; J: TRBJ1-1; V: TRBV7-8; D: -; size: -
DNA: TGCGCCAGCAGCTGGGCCGGGACAAAAGGAAACACCATATATTTT; CDR3: CASSWAGTKGNTIYF; J: TRBJ1-3; V: TRBV5-1; D: -; size: few
DNA: TGTGCCAGCAGCCAAGATCCTAGCGGGAGCACAGATACGCAGTATTTT; CDR3: CASSQDPSGSTDTQYF; J: TRBJ2-3; V: TRBV4-2; D: TRBD2; size: -
DNA: TGTGCCTACCGGGACAGGGTTTCTTGGGGCCCCCAGCCCCAGCATTTT; CDR3: CAYRDRVSWGPQPQHF; J: TRBJ1-5; V: TRBV30; D: TRBD1; size: -
DNA: TGCAGCGTTGAAGAAGCACAGGGTAGGCAGTTCGCAGATACGCAGTATTTT; CDR3: CSVEEAQGRQFADTQYF; J: TRBJ2-3; V: TRBV29-1; D: -; size: -
DNA: TGTGCCAGCAGTTCTACCGGGACAGGGGGTCATGGCTACACCTTC; CDR3: CASSSTGTGGHGYTF; J: TRBJ1-2; V: TRBV6-4; D: TRBD1; size: -
DNA: TGCGCCAGCAGCTTGGATCTTACTAGCGGGGTGAATGAGCAGTTCTTC; CDR3: CASSLDLTSGVNEQFF; J: TRBJ2-1; V: TRBV5-1; D: TRBD2; size: -
DNA: TGTGCCAGCAGTTACGGGGCAGCCCCAGCCAAAAACATTCAGTACTTC; CDR3: CASSYGAAPAKNIQYF; J: TRBJ2-4; V: TRBV6-5; D: -; size: -
DNA: TGTGCCAGCAGCCTTACCCGACAGGGTGAAGAAAACACCATATATTTT; CDR3: CASSLTRQGEENTIYF; J: TRBJ1-3; V: TRBV7-2; D: TRBD1; size: -
DNA: TGTGCCAGCAGCTTTTTTTCCGTGAACACTGAAGCTTTCTTT; CDR3: CASSFFSVNTEAFF; J: TRBJ1-1; V: TRBV5-6; D: -; size: few
DNA: TGCGCCAGCAGCCAAGGTCCAGCGGGACCCTTCCGGGGGCAGTACTTC; CDR3: CASSQGPAGPFRGQYF; J: TRBJ2-7; V: TRBV4-3; D: TRBD2; size: -